Given below is one T cell receptor beta chain in context. This sample stems from a study of glioma-infiltrating T cells after dendritic cell vaccination. The V end was cut by 1 base, the J end by 8 bases, with 9 bases between. In germline, CDR1 is LGHNA, CDR2 YNFKEQ. The CDR3 contains 13 residues. Time point given: after dendritic cell vaccination, including at tumor progression/relapse. Sequenced by immunoSEQ multiplex PCR; TCRdb stores in-frame clones only, minus some. The sample has roughly 100,000 clones, nearly 90% seen once. The specimen comprised blood, sampled after dendritic cell vaccination. This clonotype originated in a human donor with glioblastoma. The chain combines TRBV4-2 with TRBJ2-1; possibly TRBD2 for D (6 bases). The CDR3 DNA sequence: TGTGCCAGCAGCCAAGTTACGGGGGATGAGCAGTTCTTC. This translates into CASSQVTGDEQFF.